Listed below are T cell receptor beta chains from one sample, sequenced in a study of Ad26.COV2.S vaccination and SARS-CoV-2 variants. Measured with immunoSEQ multiplex PCR; TCRdb has only the in-frame clones, and not every one. The table shows 350,000 to 450,000 clones, with approximately 90% occurring only once. The input for sequencing was peripheral blood, taken in a trial of Ad26.COV2.S vaccine versus placebo. The receptors shown here come from a person aged 18 to 59 who received the Ad26.COV2.S COVID-19 vaccine or a placebo. The CDR3 runs from the conserved cysteine through the conserved F or W. The D gene is left open where the match is weak. Size is stated for part of the rows, as once, few or many counts, or as a class when the clone is expanded.

>.|TRBJ2-7|.|TRBV4-3
CASSQETGTGYEQYF
TGCGCCAGCAGCCAAGAAACAGGGACTGGGTACGAGCAGTACTTC
>.|TRBJ2-1|.|TRBV15
CATRSSWNEQFF
TGTGCCACCAGAAGTAGCTGGAATGAGCAGTTCTTC
>.|TRBJ2-7|TRBD2|TRBV3-1/TRBV3-2
CASSQDRWGGHLYEQYF
TGTGCCAGCAGCCAAGATCGGTGGGGGGGTCACCTCTACGAGCAGTACTTC
>.|TRBJ1-3|.|TRBV6-1
CASSEGGIGNTIYF
TGTGCCAGCAGTGAAGGGGGGATTGGAAACACCATATATTTT
>once|TRBJ2-7|TRBD1|TRBV5-1
CASSPGGAEGEQYF
TGCGCCAGCAGCCCAGGGGGCGCCGAGGGCGAGCAGTACTTC
>.|TRBJ2-1|TRBD2|TRBV7-6
CASSLTAGLYNEQFF
TGTGCCAGCAGCTTGACAGCGGGACTCTACAATGAGCAGTTCTTC
>.|TRBJ2-3|.|TRBV12-3/TRBV12-4
CASSFTNTQYF
TGTGCCAGCAGTTTTACCAATACGCAGTATTTT
>.|TRBJ2-5|.|TRBV5-4
CASSHQGSRETQYF
TGTGCCAGCAGCCACCAGGGATCCAGGGAGACCCAGTACTTC
>.|TRBJ1-4|.|TRBV7-6
CASSLEGGAAEKLFF
TGTGCCAGCAGCTTAGAGGGGGGAGCAGCTGAAAAACTGTTTTTT
>few|TRBJ1-2|TRBD1|TRBV5-1
CASSWDSARGGYTF
TGCGCCAGCAGTTGGGACAGCGCAAGGGGTGGCTACACCTTC
>.|TRBJ2-7|TRBD1|TRBV18
CASSPGQGNYEQYF
TGTGCCAGCTCACCGGGACAGGGAAACTACGAGCAGTACTTC
>.|TRBJ1-6|TRBD1|TRBV7-3
CASSQTISRQGNSPLHF
TGTGCCAGCAGCCAAACGATTTCACGACAGGGAAATTCACCCCTCCACTTT
>.|TRBJ2-1|.|TRBV6-1
CASSEEGVPKNEQFF
TGTGCCAGCAGTGAAGAGGGGGTTCCAAAAAATGAGCAGTTCTTC
>few|TRBJ2-2|.|TRBV7-6
CASSSTDLYTGELFF
TGTGCCAGCAGCTCGACAGACCTTTACACCGGGGAGCTGTTTTTT
>.|TRBJ1-5|TRBD1|TRBV7-2
CASSRDRGSQPQHF
TGTGCCAGCAGCAGGGACAGGGGTTCACAGCCCCAGCATTTT
>.|TRBJ1-2|.|TRBV14
CASSQVPTKGYTF
TGTGCCAGCAGCCAAGTCCCAACTAAGGGCTACACCTTC
>.|TRBJ2-3|.|TRBV7-9
CASSNRGPDTQYF
TGTGCCAGCAGCAACCGGGGCCCAGATACGCAGTATTTT
>.|TRBJ2-2|.|TRBV3-1/TRBV3-2
CASSQDRSGTANTGELFF
TGTGCCAGCAGCCAAGACAGGAGCGGGACAGCGAACACCGGGGAGCTGTTTTTT
>.|TRBJ2-1|TRBD2|TRBV3-1/TRBV3-2
CASSRGTTASYNEQFF
TGTGCCAGCAGCCGTGGGACTACCGCCTCCTACAATGAGCAGTTCTTC
>.|TRBJ2-7|.|TRBV2
CASSAGQGGAYEQYF
TGTGCCAGCAGCGCCGGACAGGGAGGGGCTTACGAGCAGTACTTC
>.|TRBJ2-2|.|TRBV11-3
CASSLSVTGELFF
TGTGCCAGCAGCTTGAGTGTTACCGGGGAGCTGTTTTTT
>.|TRBJ1-4|TRBD1|TRBV3-1/TRBV3-2
CASSQALGQGGKLFF
TGTGCCAGCAGCCAAGCCCTGGGACAGGGGGGAAAACTGTTTTTT
>.|TRBJ2-1|.|TRBV27
CASSFTSSHEQFF
TGTGCCAGCAGTTTTACGAGCAGCCATGAGCAGTTCTTC
>once|TRBJ2-7|.|TRBV27
CASSPTGTLGFEQYF
TGTGCCAGCAGTCCCACAGGGACCCTTGGTTTCGAGCAGTACTTC